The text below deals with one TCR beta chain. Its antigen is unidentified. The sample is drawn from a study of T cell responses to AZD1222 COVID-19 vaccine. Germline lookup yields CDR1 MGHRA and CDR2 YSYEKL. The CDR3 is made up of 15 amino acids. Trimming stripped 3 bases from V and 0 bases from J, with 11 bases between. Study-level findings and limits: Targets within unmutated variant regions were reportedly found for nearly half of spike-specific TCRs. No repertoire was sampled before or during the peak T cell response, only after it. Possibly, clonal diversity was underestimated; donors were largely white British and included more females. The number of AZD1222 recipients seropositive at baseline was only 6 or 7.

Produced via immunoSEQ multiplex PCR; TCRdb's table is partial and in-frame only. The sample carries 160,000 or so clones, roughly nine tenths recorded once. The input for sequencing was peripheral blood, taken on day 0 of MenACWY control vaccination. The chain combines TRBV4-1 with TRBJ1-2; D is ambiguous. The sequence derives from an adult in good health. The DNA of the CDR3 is TGCGCCAGCAGCCAGGCCCTGACAACTAACTATGGCTACACCTTC. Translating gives CASSQALTTNYGYTF.